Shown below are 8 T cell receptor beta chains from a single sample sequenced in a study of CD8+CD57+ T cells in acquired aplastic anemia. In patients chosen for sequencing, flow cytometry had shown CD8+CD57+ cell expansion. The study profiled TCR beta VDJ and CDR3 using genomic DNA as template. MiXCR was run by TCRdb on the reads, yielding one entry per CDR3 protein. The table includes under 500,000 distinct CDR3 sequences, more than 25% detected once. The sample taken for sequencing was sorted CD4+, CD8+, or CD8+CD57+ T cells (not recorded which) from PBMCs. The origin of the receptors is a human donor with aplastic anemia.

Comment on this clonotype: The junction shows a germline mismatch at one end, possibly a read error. The CDR3 loop reads CATRRATGNNSPLHF. The DNA for the CDR3 is TGTGCCACCAGAAGAGCGACAGGGAACAATTCACCCCTCCACTTT. The chain couples TRBV15 to TRBJ1-6, with 7 bases aligning to TRBD1. The CDR3 covers 15 residues. Germline CDR1 LNHNV, CDR2 YYDKDF (reference sequence).

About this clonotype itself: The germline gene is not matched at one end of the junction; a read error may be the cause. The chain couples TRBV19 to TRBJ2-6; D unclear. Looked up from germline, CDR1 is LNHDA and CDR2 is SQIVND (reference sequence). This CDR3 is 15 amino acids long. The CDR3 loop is CASSIGQSGVNVLTF. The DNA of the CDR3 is TGTGCCAGTAGTATTGGCCAGTCTGGGGTCAACGTCCTGACCTTC.

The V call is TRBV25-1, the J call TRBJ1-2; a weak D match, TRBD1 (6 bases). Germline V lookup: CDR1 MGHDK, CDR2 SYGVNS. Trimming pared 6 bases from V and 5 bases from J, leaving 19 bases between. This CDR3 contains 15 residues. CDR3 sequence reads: CASSSPPGTNYGYTF. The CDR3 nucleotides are TGTGCCAGCAGCTCACCACCAGGGACAAATTATGGCTACACCTTC.

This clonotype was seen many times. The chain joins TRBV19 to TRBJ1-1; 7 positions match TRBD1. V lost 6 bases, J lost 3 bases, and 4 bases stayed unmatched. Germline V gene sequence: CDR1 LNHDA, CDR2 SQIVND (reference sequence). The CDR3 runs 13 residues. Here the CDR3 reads CASSGQVHTEAFF. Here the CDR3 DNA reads TGTGCCAGTAGCGGACAGGTTCACACTGAAGCTTTCTTT.

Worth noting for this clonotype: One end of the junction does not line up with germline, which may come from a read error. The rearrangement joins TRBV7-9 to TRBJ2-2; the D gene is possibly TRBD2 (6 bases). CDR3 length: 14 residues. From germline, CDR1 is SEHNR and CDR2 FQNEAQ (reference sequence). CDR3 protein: CASSLDGYTGGLFF. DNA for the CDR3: TGTGCCAGCAGCTTAGATGGATACACCGGGGGGCTGTTTTTT.

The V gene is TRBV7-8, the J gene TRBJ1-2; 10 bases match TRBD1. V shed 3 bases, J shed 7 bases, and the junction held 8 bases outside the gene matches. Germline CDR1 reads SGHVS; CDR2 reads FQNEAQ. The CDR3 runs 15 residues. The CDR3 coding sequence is TGTGCCAGCAGCTTCCAGGACAGGGGGATTTCTGGCTACACCTTC. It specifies CASSFQDRGISGYTF.

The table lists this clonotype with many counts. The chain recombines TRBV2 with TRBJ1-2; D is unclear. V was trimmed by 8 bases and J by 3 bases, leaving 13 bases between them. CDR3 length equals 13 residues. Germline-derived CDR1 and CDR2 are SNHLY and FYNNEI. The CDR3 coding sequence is TGTGCCAGCGGGCGGGAGGGTCACTATGGCTACACCTTC. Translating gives CASGREGHYGYTF.

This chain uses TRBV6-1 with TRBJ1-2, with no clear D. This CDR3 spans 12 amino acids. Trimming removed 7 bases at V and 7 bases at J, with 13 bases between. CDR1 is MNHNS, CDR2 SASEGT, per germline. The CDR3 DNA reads TGTGCCAGCAATGACGTTATGGGTGGCTACACCTTC. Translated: CASNDVMGGYTF.